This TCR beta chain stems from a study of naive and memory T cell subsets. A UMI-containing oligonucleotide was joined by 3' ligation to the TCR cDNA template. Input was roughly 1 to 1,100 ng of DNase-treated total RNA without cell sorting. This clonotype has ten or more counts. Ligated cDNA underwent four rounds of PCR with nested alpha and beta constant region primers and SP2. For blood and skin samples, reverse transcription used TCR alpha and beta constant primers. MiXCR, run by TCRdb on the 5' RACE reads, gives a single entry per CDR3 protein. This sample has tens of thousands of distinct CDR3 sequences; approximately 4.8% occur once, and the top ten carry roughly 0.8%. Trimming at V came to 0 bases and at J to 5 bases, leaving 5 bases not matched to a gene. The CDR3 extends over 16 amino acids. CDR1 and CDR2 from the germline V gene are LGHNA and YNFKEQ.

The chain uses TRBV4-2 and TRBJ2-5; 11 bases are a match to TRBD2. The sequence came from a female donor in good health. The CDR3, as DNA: TGTGCCAGCAGCCAAGAGTTAGCGGGAGGGTTCGAGACCCAGTACTTC. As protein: CASSQELAGGFETQYF.